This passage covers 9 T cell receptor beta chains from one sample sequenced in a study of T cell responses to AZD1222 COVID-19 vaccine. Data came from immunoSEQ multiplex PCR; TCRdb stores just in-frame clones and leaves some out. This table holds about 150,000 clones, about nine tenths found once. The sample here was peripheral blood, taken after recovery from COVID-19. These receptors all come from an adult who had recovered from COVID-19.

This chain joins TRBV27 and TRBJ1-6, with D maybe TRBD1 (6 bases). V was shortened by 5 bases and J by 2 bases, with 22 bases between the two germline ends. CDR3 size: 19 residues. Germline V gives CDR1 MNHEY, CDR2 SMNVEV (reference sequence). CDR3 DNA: TGTGCCAGCAGTCTCAGGGAGAGGGGGACGTTCACCTATAATTCACCCCTCCACTTT. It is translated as CASSLRERGTFTYNSPLHF.

The CDR3 is CASSQPKGSYGYTF. The CDR3 DNA sequence: TGTGCCAGCAGCCAACCAAAGGGATCCTATGGCTACACCTTC. The genes are TRBV3-1 (or the pseudogene TRBV3-2) and TRBJ1-2; no clear D gene. The CDR3 has 14 amino acids. V was shortened by 2 bases and J by 4 bases, with 11 bases between the two germline ends. Germline V gene data show CDR1 as LGHDT and CDR2 as YNNKEL (reference sequence).

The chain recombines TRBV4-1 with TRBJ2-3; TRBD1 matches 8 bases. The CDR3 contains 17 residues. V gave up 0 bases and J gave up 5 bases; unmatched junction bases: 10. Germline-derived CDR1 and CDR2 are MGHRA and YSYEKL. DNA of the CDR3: TGCGCCAGCAGCCAAGAAACCTTTGGGACAGGCGTAGATACGCAGTATTTT. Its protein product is CASSQETFGTGVDTQYF.

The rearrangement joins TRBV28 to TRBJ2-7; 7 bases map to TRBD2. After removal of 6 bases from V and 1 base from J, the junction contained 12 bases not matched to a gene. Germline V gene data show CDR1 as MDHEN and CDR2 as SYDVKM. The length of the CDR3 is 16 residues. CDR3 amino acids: CASSAADGGTSYEQYF. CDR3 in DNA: TGTGCCAGCAGCGCTGCGGACGGGGGGACGTCCTACGAGCAGTACTTC. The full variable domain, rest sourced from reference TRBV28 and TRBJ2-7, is DVKVTQSSRYLVKRTGEKVFLECVQDMDHENMFWYRQDPGLGLRLIYFSYDVKMKEKGDIPEGYSVSREKKERFSLILESASTNQTSMYLCASSAADGGTSYEQYFGPGTRLTVT.

Written as DNA, the CDR3 is TGTGCCAGCAGTTACTCCGCGGGGGGGCGGAAAACCGGGGAGCTGTTTTTT. Translated: CASSYSAGGRKTGELFF. This chain connects TRBV6-2 or TRBV6-3 to TRBJ2-2, with TRBD2 identical over 9 bases. The CDR3 is 17 amino acids. V shed 0 bases and J 5 bases; nucleotides not matched to a gene: 7. Germline V gene data show CDR1 as MNHEY and CDR2 as SVGEGT.

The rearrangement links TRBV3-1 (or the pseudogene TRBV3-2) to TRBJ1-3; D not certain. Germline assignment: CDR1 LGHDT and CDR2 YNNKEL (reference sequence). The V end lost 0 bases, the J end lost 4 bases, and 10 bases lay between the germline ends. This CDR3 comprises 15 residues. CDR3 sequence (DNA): TGTGCCAGCAGCCAAGAGGGTCGAGGGGGAAACACCATATATTTT. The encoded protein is CASSQEGRGGNTIYF.

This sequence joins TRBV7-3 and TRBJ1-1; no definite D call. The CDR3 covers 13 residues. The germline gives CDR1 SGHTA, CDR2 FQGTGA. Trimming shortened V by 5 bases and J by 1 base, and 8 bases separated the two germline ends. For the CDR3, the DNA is TGTGCCAGCAGCCCTAGCCCGAACACTGAAGCTTTCTTT. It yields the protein CASSPSPNTEAFF.

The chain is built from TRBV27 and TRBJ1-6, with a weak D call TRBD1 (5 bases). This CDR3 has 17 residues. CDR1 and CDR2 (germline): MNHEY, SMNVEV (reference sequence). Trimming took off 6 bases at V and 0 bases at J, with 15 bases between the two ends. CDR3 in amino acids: CASRQVRPASYNSPLHF. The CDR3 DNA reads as TGTGCCAGCAGACAGGTCAGGCCGGCCTCCTATAATTCACCCCTCCACTTT.

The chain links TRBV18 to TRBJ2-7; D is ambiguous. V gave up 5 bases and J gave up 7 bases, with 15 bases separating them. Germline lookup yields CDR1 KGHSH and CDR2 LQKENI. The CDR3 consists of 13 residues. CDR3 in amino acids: CASSSHPTAEQYF. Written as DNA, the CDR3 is TGTGCCAGCTCATCCCACCCTACGGCGGAGCAGTACTTC.